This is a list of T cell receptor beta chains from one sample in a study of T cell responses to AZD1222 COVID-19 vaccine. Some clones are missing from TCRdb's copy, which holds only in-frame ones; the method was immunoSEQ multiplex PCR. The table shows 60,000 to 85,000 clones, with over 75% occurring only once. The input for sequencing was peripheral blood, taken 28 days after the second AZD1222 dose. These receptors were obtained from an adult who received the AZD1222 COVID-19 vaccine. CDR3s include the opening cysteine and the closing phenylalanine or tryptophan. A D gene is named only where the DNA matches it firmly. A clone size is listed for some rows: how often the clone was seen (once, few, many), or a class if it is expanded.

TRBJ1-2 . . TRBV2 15 CAILPRVYQDYGYTF TGTGCCATCCTCCCCAGGGTTTACCAAGACTATGGCTACACCTTC
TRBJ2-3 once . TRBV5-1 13 CASSLAYEDTQYF TGCGCCAGCAGCTTGGCTTATGAGGATACGCAGTATTTT
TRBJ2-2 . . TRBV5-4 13 CASRRGGTGELFF TGTGCCAGCAGAAGGGGTGGTACCGGGGAGCTGTTTTTT
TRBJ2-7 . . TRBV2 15 CASSEARGLMGEQYF TGTGCCAGCAGTGAAGCCAGGGGTTTAATGGGCGAGCAGTACTTC
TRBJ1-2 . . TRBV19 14 CASRGSGKLYGYTF TGTGCCAGTAGGGGTTCAGGGAAGTTATATGGCTACACCTTC
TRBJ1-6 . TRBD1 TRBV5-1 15 CASSPTTGGDSPLHF TGCGCCAGCAGCCCCACGACAGGGGGCGATTCACCCCTCCACTTT
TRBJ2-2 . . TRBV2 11 CASSPRGELFF TGTGCCAGCAGTCCTAGGGGGGAGCTGTTTTTT
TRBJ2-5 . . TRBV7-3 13 CASSVTDQETQYF TGTGCCAGCAGCGTGACAGACCAAGAGACCCAGTACTTC
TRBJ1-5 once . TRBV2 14 CASGYVYSNQPQHF TGTGCCAGCGGGTACGTCTATAGCAATCAGCCCCAGCATTTT
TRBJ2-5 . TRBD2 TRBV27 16 CASSSPSSGVSRTQYF TGTGCCAGCAGTTCACCCTCTAGCGGGGTCTCGAGGACCCAGTACTTC
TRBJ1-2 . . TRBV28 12 CASTGTSGGYTF TGTGCCAGCACCGGGACTTCAGGGGGCTACACCTTC
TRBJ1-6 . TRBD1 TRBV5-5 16 CASSRTPGQNNSPLHF TGTGCCAGCAGTCGAACACCGGGACAGAATAATTCACCCCTCCACTTT
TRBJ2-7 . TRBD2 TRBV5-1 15 CASSLLAGASYEQYF TGCGCCAGCAGCCTACTAGCGGGGGCCTCCTACGAGCAGTACTTC
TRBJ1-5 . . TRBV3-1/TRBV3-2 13 CASSSGGDQPQHF TGTGCCAGCAGCTCAGGCGGGGATCAGCCCCAGCATTTT
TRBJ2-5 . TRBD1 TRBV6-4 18 CASSRDLRQGWGQETQYF TGTGCCAGCAGTCGAGACTTAAGACAGGGGTGGGGGCAAGAGACCCAGTACTTC
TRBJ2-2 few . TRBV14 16 CASSQDLGLGTGELFF TGTGCCAGCAGCCAAGATTTGGGTCTAGGCACCGGGGAGCTGTTTTTT
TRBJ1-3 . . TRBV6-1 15 CASSEAAGSGNTIYF TGTGCCAGCAGTGAAGCTGCCGGTTCTGGAAACACCATATATTTT
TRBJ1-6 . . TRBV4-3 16 CASSQEAGRNSSPLHF TGCGCCAGCAGCCAAGAAGCCGGACGGAACTCTTCACCCCTCCACTTT
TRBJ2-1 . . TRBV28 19 CASSLTNVIRDPTYNEQFF TGTGCCAGCAGTTTGACCAATGTCATACGGGATCCAACCTACAATGAGCAGTTCTTC
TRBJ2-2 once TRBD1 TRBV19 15 CASSRRTGGTGELFF TGTGCCAGTAGTAGAAGGACAGGGGGGACCGGGGAGCTGTTTTTT
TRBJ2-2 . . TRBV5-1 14 CASSLNTNTGELFF TGCGCCAGCAGCTTGAACACGAACACCGGGGAGCTGTTTTTT
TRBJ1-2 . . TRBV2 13 CASTPGDSYGYTF TGTGCCAGCACCCCAGGGGACTCATATGGCTACACCTTC
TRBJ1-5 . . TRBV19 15 CASSSQDRNNQPQHF TGTGCCAGTAGTAGCCAAGACAGAAACAATCAGCCCCAGCATTTT
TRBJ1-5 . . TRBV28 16 CASSWGISNGNQPQHF TGTGCCAGCAGTTGGGGAATAAGTAATGGCAATCAGCCCCAGCATTTT
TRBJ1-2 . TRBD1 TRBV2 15 CARSPGQGQNYGYTF TGTGCCAGGTCCCCGGGACAGGGACAAAACTATGGCTACACCTTC
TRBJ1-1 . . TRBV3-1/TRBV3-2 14 CASSRQDMNTEAFF TGTGCCAGCAGCCGACAAGACATGAACACTGAAGCTTTCTTT
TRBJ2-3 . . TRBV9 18 CASSVDWGGNFYTDTQYF TGCGCCAGCAGCGTAGATTGGGGGGGCAACTTCTACACAGATACGCAGTATTTT
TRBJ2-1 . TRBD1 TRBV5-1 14 CASSLPGQANEQFF TGCGCCAGCAGCCTGCCGGGACAGGCAAATGAGCAGTTCTTC
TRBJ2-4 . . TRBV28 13 CASRPTNGNIQYF TGTGCCAGCAGGCCCACCAACGGGAACATTCAGTACTTC
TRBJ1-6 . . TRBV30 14 CAWSPGPDNSPLHF TGTGCCTGGAGTCCGGGACCCGATAATTCACCCCTCCACTTT
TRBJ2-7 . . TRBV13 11 CASSSGNEQYF TGTGCCAGCAGCTCTGGAAACGAGCAGTACTTC
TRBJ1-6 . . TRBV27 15 CASSFVGTYNSPLHF TGTGCCAGCAGTTTTGTGGGAACCTATAATTCACCCCTCCACTTT
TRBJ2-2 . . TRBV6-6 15 CASSYSGISPGELFF TGTGCCAGCAGTTACTCAGGGATTAGTCCCGGGGAGCTGTTTTTT
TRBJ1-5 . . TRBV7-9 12 CASSRVGQPQHF TGTGCCAGCAGCCGGGTGGGCCAGCCCCAGCATTTT
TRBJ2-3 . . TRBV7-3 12 CASSRVGDTQYF TGTGCCAGCAGCAGGGTGGGGGATACGCAGTATTTT
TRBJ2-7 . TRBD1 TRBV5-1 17 CASSFGGGTGDSYEQYF TGCGCCAGCAGCTTTGGGGGCGGGACAGGGGACTCCTACGAGCAGTACTTC
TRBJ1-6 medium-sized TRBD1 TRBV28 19 CASSLEPLIGTDYNSPLHF TGTGCCAGCAGTTTAGAACCATTAATAGGGACAGACTATAATTCACCCCTCCACTTT
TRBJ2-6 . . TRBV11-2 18 CASSSRGIRLSGANVLTF TGTGCCAGCAGCTCGAGAGGGATTAGGCTCTCTGGGGCCAACGTCCTGACTTTC
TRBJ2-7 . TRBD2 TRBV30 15 CAWSMGTSGGYEQYF TGTGCCTGGAGTATGGGGACTAGCGGGGGGTACGAGCAGTACTTC
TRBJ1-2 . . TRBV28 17 CASSLWWVKQPPYGYTF TGTGCCAGCAGTTTATGGTGGGTGAAACAACCCCCCTATGGCTACACCTTC
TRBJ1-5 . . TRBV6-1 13 CASSEGLNQPQHF TGTGCCAGCAGTGAAGGATTAAATCAGCCCCAGCATTTT
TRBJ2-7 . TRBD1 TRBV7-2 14 CASSWGTGGFEQYF TGTGCCAGCAGCTGGGGGACAGGGGGCTTCGAGCAGTACTTC